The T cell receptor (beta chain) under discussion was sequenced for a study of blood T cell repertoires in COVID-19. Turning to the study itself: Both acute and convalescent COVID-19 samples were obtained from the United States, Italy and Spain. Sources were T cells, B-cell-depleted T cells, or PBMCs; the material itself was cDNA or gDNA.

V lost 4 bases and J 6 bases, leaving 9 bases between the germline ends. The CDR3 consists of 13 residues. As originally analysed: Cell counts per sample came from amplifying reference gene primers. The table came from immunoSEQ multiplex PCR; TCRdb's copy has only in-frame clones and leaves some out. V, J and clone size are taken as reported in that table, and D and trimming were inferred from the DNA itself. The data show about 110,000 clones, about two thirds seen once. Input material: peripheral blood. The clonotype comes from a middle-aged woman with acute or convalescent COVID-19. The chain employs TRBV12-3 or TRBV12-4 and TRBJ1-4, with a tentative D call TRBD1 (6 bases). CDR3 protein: CASSWTVDEKLFF. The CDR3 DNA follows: TGTGCCAGCAGTTGGACAGTAGATGAAAAACTGTTTTTT.